What follows are 8 T cell receptor beta chains derived from one specimen sequenced in a study of T-cell memory formation after mild COVID-19. Using its own MiXCR run on the 5' RACE reads, TCRdb lists one record per CDR3 protein. The sample holds 250,000 to 300,000 distinct CDR3 sequences, roughly 17% seen once. The specimen was PBMCs or a T cell subset sorted from them (not recorded which). The source of these receptors is a young man who had mild COVID-19 (a few samples of this study predate the infection). Cell type and time point are not known.

There are a few counts of this clonotype. The V and J genes are TRBV3-2 and TRBJ2-7. TRBV3-2 is termed a pseudogene. The CDR3 spans 14 residues. Here the CDR3 reads CASSQDLGDYEQYV. The CDR3 DNA is TGTGCCAGCAGCCAAGATCTGGGGGACTACGAGCAGTACGTC.

The chain joins TRBV5-4 to TRBJ2-7, with TRBD1 as a possible D gene (7 bases). The length of the CDR3 is 14 residues. Germline loops: CDR1 SGHNT, CDR2 YYREEE (reference sequence). V shed 2 bases and J shed 1 base, with 10 bases lying between them. The CDR3 protein is CASSFAGGSYEQYV. In nucleotides, the CDR3 is TGTGCCAGCAGCTTCGCAGGGGGGTCCTACGAGCAGTACGTC.

This clonotype has a count of ten or more. CDR3 residues: CASSLNYAGPSSPLHF. The CDR3 DNA reads as TGCGCCAGCAGCTTGAATTACGCAGGGCCGAGTTCACCCCTCCACTTT. This chain joins TRBV5-1 and TRBJ1-6; a possible D gene is TRBD1 (5 bases). The CDR3 extends over 16 amino acids. Trimming shortened V by 1 base and J by 9 bases, and 17 bases separated the two germline ends. Germline V gene lookup returns CDR1 SGHRS and CDR2 YFSETQ.

The CDR3 sequence is CASSRTGVDYNEQFF. The CDR3 bases are TGTGCCAGCAGCCGCACAGGGGTGGATTACAATGAGCAGTTCTTC. This rearrangement joins TRBV7-6 to TRBJ2-1; 7 bases are a match to TRBD1. Per the germline V gene, CDR1 is SGHVS and CDR2 is FNYEAQ. J gave up 4 bases and V 5 bases, and 8 bases lay outside the gene matches. This CDR3 comprises 15 residues. The entire variable domain, with the rest obtained from reference TRBV7-6 and TRBJ2-1, is as follows: GAGVSQSPRYKVTKRGQDVALRCDPISGHVSLYWYRQALGQGPEFLTYFNYEAQQDKSGLPNDRFSAERPEGSISTLTIQRTEQRDSAMYRCASSRTGVDYNEQFFGPGTRLTVL.

There are a few counts of this clonotype. The J gene is TRBJ1-5, the V gene TRBV12-3 or TRBV12-4, with D maybe TRBD1 (6 bases). The CDR3 is 14 residues long. Trimming cost V 6 bases and J 5 bases, with 14 bases left between them. This chain's CDR3 is CASRLQGIDQPQHF. CDR3 nucleotide sequence: TGTGCCAGCAGACTGCAGGGGATTGATCAGCCCCAGCATTTT.

The chain is built from TRBV12-3 or TRBV12-4 and TRBJ2-1; D is uncertain. V was trimmed by 2 bases and J by 8 bases, leaving 4 bases between them. The CDR3 runs to 11 residues. The DNA of the CDR3 is TGTGCCAGCAGTTTATTTTATGAGCAGTTCTTC. It codes for CASSLFYEQFF.

The chain recombines TRBV20-1 with TRBJ1-2; TRBD1 matches 8 bases. From germline, CDR1 is DFQATT and CDR2 SNEGSKA (reference sequence). The CDR3 totals 13 residues. After removal of 2 bases from V and 8 bases from J, the junction contained 7 bases not matched to a gene. CDR3 sequence (DNA): TGCAGTGCTAGAATGCAGGGGGCGCAGGGCTACACCTTC. This sequence encodes CSARMQGAQGYTF.

This clonotype occurred many times. The chain couples TRBV5-4 to TRBJ2-1; D is unresolved. The germline V and J ends were trimmed by 0 bases and 4 bases, with 8 bases remaining between them. This CDR3 spans 14 amino acids. The germline gives CDR1 SGHNT, CDR2 YYREEE (reference sequence). The CDR3 nucleotides read TGTGCCAGCAGCTTGGGGACGGAGTACAATGAGCAGTTCTTC. Translated, it gives CASSLGTEYNEQFF.